These 30 T cell receptor beta chains came from one sample sequenced in a study of tumor-infiltrating lymphocytes in primary liver carcinoma. Constant-region priming of approximately 500 ng total RNA yielded TCR beta cDNA. Three rounds of nested multiplex PCR with slightly modified ARM-PCR produced TCR beta libraries. For roughly 10 cycles apiece, the opening two PCR rounds ran with TRBV1-TRBV30 forward primers and a C-beta reverse primer. Via MiXCR, TCRdb re-called the multiplex PCR reads, giving one row per CDR3 protein. The table lists about 350,000 distinct CDR3 sequences, about two thirds of them singletons. Germline DNA was also extracted, while the blood RNA originated from unsorted whole blood. The source material was peripheral blood. Receptors originate from a man aged 35 to 55 with primary liver carcinoma and hepatitis B virus infection.

About this clonotype: A much bigger clone sits one base away, suggesting this may be a read error. The rearrangement joins TRBV6-2 or TRBV6-3 to TRBJ2-2; 8 bases align to TRBD2. Germline V CDR1 and CDR2: MNHEY, SVGEGT. The length of the CDR3 is 15 residues. CDR3 coding DNA: TGTGCCAGCAGTGATAGCGGGGCGAACACCGGGGGGCTGTTTTTT. This encodes CASSDSGANTGGLFF.

The chain joins TRBV6-2 or TRBV6-3 to TRBJ1-1, with 8 positions matching TRBD1. The CDR3 is made up of 13 amino acids. CDR1 and CDR2 from the germline V gene are MNHEY and SVGEGT. With V trimmed by 10 bases and J by 3 bases, 7 bases remained unmatched. The CDR3, as DNA: TGTGCCACCTCGACAGGGGTGGACACTGAAGCTTTCTTT. It codes for CATSTGVDTEAFF.

The gene calls are TRBV11-2 and TRBJ2-3; the D is unclear. CDR3 size: 14 residues. CDR1 SGHAT and CDR2 FQNNGV come from the germline V gene. The V gene lost 3 bases and the J gene lost 2 bases, with 9 bases spanning the gap. The CDR3 spells CASSFGLITDTQYF. CDR3 bases: TGTGCCAGCAGCTTCGGGCTTATCACAGATACGCAGTATTTT.

This clonotype has more than one count but fewer than ten. The genes are TRBV7-9 and TRBJ2-7, with TRBD1 matching 7 bases. The germline gives CDR1 SEHNR, CDR2 FQNEAQ (reference sequence). V shed 3 bases and J 2 bases; nucleotides not matched to a gene: 4. The CDR3 has 14 residues. The CDR3 DNA sequence: TGTGCCAGCAGCTTTACCACAGGGGCCTACGAGCAGTACTTC. Translated: CASSFTTGAYEQYF.

About this clonotype: The germline gene is not matched at one end of the junction; a read error may be the cause. The rearrangement joins TRBV6-1 to TRBJ1-6, with a weak D call TRBD1 (5 bases). The CDR3 length is 17 residues. Germline CDR1 is MNHNS and CDR2 is SASEGT. This CDR3 is CASSEPGRGIRNSPFHF. The CDR3, as DNA: TGTGCCAGTAGTGAACCCGGCCGGGGGATAAGAAATTCACCCTTCCACTTT.

On this clonotype itself: This may stem from a read error, because a much larger clone lies one nucleotide away. The chain carries TRBV6-2 or TRBV6-3 and TRBJ1-1; D possibly corresponds to TRBD1 (5 bases). In germline, CDR1 is MNHEY, CDR2 SVGEGT. The germline V and J ends were trimmed by 7 bases and 1 base, with 25 bases remaining between them. The CDR3 runs to 18 residues. CDR3 sequence reads: CASTPNRISGGTNTEAFF. CDR3 nucleotides: TGTGCCAGCACCCCCAACCGGATAAGTGGGGGGACGAACACTGAAGCTTTCTTT.

Of note for this clonotype: A much more abundant neighbour one base away suggests this may be a read error. The chain is built from TRBV29-1 and TRBJ1-2; 7 bases agree with TRBD1. The CDR3 extends over 12 amino acids. CDR1 and CDR2 from the germline V gene are SQVTM and ANQGSEA. Here the CDR3 DNA reads TGCAGCGCAACCACAGGGGACTATGGCTACATCTTC. It yields the protein CSATTGDYGYIF.

At least ten counts were recorded for this clonotype. The CDR3 reads CASSSLRNTEAFF. The CDR3, as DNA: TGTGCCAGCAGTTCCTTGAGAAACACTGAAGCTTTCTTT. The genes are TRBV12-3 or TRBV12-4 and TRBJ1-1; D is ambiguous. V was cut by 4 bases and J by 2 bases, with 8 bases left in between. This CDR3 has 13 amino acids.

On this clonotype: A much larger clone is a single base away; this may be a read error. The chain employs TRBV6-5 and TRBJ2-1; D unresolved. Germline V gives CDR1 MNHEY, CDR2 SVGAGI. Trimming pared 0 bases from V and 4 bases from J, leaving 10 bases between. This CDR3 is 15 amino acids long. For the CDR3, the DNA is TGTGCCAGCAGTTACTCCGCGTTCGAATACAATGAGCAGTTCTTC. Protein: CASSYSAFEYNEQFF.

The V call is TRBV6-1, the J call TRBJ2-7; possibly TRBD1 or TRBD2 for D (5 bases each). Trimming cost V 7 bases and J 0 bases, with 16 bases left between them. CDR1 MNHNS and CDR2 SASEGT come from the germline V gene. The CDR3 runs to 15 residues. CDR3 sequence: CASIDGTRSSYEQYF. The DNA of the CDR3 is TGTGCCAGCATCGACGGGACGAGGAGCTCCTACGAGCAGTACTTC.

This clonotype occurred many times. The rearrangement joins TRBV6-2 or TRBV6-3 to TRBJ2-1, with D uncertain. The germline V and J ends were trimmed by 5 bases and 6 bases, with 11 bases remaining between them. The germline V gene encodes CDR1 MNHEY and CDR2 SVGEGT. CDR3 length equals 13 residues. The CDR3 loop is CASSPPASNEQFF. As DNA, the CDR3 is TGTGCCAGCAGTCCCCCTGCGTCCAATGAGCAGTTCTTC.

Concerning this clonotype itself: One end of the junction varies from germline; a read error may be responsible. The chain couples TRBV4-1 to TRBJ2-1; 13 bases are shared with TRBD2. Germline CDR1 MGHRA, CDR2 YSYEKL. This CDR3 is built from 15 residues. The CDR3 here is CASTPWTSGRNEQFF. CDR3 bases: TGCGCCAGCACCCCCTGGACTAGCGGGAGAAATGAGCAGTTCTTT.

The V call is TRBV11-2, the J call TRBJ2-7; 9 bases line up with TRBD2. The CDR3 runs to 16 residues. Trimming at V came to 5 bases and at J to 2 bases, leaving 10 bases not matched to a gene. Germline CDR1 reads SGHAT; CDR2 reads FQNNGV. This CDR3 is CASSIRTSDRAYEQYF. DNA for the CDR3: TGTGCCAGCAGCATACGGACTAGCGACCGAGCCTACGAGCAGTACTTC.

This clonotype came up many times. The V gene is TRBV10-3, the J gene TRBJ2-3, with 8 bases aligning to TRBD2. The CDR3 consists of 16 residues. Germline values: CDR1 ENHRY, CDR2 SYGVKD. V lost 8 bases, J lost 4 bases, and 14 bases stayed unmatched. DNA of the CDR3: TGTGCCATCCTTCGGTCGGTAGCGGGAAGTTCAGATACGCAGTATTTT. Translating it yields CAILRSVAGSSDTQYF.

Note on this clonotype: At one boundary the junction diverges from the germline segment, which might be a read error. This sequence joins TRBV11-2 and TRBJ2-1; a weak D match, TRBD2 (5 bases). CDR1 SGHAT and CDR2 FQNNGV come from the germline V gene. The CDR3 has 16 residues. Here the CDR3 reads CAISLDVAGVQVEQFF. The CDR3 DNA sequence: TGTGCCATCAGCTTAGATGTGGCGGGCGTTCAGGTTGAGCAGTTCTTC.

The J gene is TRBJ2-7, the V gene TRBV23-1; D is uncertain. TRBV23-1 is marked as an open reading frame, function uncertain. With 11 bases removed from V and 4 bases from J, the gap between germline ends came to 15 bases. The CDR3 is made up of 12 amino acids. The CDR3 region has the DNA TGCGCCCGCATCCGAGACATTTACGAGCAGTACTTC. It is translated as CARIRDIYEQYF.

A remark on this clonotype: The CDR3 end shows no conserved phenylalanine or tryptophan, and so a read error is likely. The gene calls are TRBV4-3 and TRBJ2-7; D call uncertain. CDR3 size: 16 residues. Per the germline V gene, CDR1 is LGHNA and CDR2 is YSLEER. The CDR3 DNA follows: TGCGCCAGCAACCAAGGAGCCCCGGGCACAGCCTACGAGCAGTACTCC. Its protein product is CASNQGAPGTAYEQYS.

As regards this clonotype: A much larger clone differs from this one at a single base, so this may be a read error. This chain joins TRBV5-1 and TRBJ1-5; D is ambiguous. V lost 1 base and J 1 base, leaving 9 bases between the germline ends. CDR1 is SGHRS and CDR2 is YFSETQ in the germline V gene. The CDR3 covers 15 residues. This chain's CDR3 is CASSLIPGSNQPQHF. For the CDR3, the DNA is TGCGCCAGCAGCTTGATTCCCGGAAGCAATCAGCCCCAGCATTTT.

In regard to this clonotype: At one end, the junction sequence differs from germline, possibly due to a read error. V is TRBV30 and J is TRBJ2-3; D may be TRBD2 (6 bases). The CDR3 loop spans 14 amino acids. CDR1 is GTSNPN and CDR2 is SVGIG in the germline V gene (reference sequence). Written as DNA, the CDR3 is TGTGCCAGGAGGGCGGACGCGCACACGGATACGCAGTATTTT. It yields the protein CARRADAHTDTQYF.

In regard to this clonotype: A junction end diverges from the germline sequence, so it may reflect a read error. This chain links TRBV12-3 or TRBV12-4 with TRBJ2-7, with a weak D call TRBD1 (5 bases). The CDR3 is made up of 15 amino acids. The chain's CDR3 is CASSFDSRSSYVQYF. CDR3 nucleotides: TGTGCCAGCAGTTTTGACAGTAGGAGCTCCTACGTGCAGTACTTC.

In this sample, this clonotype turned up a few times. This may be a read error: a much more frequent sequence differs by one nucleotide. The rearrangement joins TRBV6-5 to TRBJ2-1; D is uncertain. The CDR3 sequence is 14 residues long. Trimming took 3 bases from V and 11 from J, leaving 17 bases between them. The germline gives CDR1 MNHEY, CDR2 SVGAGI. CDR3 amino acids: CASSYSGFRNKQFF. The CDR3 DNA reads TGTGCCAGCAGTTATTCCGGCTTCCGAAATAAGCAGTTCTTC.

A single count supports this clonotype. This chain joins TRBV7-9 and TRBJ2-7, with D unresolved. CDR3 length: 13 amino acids. CDR1 and CDR2 (germline): SEHNR, FQNEAQ (reference sequence). Trimming shortened V by 5 bases and J by 5 bases, and 13 bases separated the two germline ends. The CDR3 here is CASSVRIGHEQYF. CDR3 nucleotide sequence: TGTGCCAGCAGCGTCAGGATAGGGCACGAGCAGTACTTC.

The sample holds a few counts of this clonotype. The chain links TRBV5-5 to TRBJ2-7; D is possibly TRBD2 (6 bases). The length of the CDR3 is 14 residues. Trimming cost V 0 bases and J 5 bases, with 12 bases left between them. Germline-derived CDR1 and CDR2 are SGHKS and YYEKEE (reference sequence). The CDR3 reads CASSLGGEVHEQYF. CDR3 DNA sequence: TGTGCCAGCAGCTTGGGTGGGGAGGTGCACGAGCAGTACTTC. Variable domain in full (rest from reference TRBV5-5 and TRBJ2-7): DAGVTQSPTHLIKTRGQQVTLRCSPISGHKSVSWYQQVLGQGPQFIFQYYEKEERGRGNFPDRFSARQFPNYSSELNVNALLLGDSALYLCASSLGGEVHEQYFGPGTRLTVT.

The rearrangement joins TRBV20-1 to TRBJ1-2, with unresolved D. Trimming cost V 1 base and J 7 bases, with 13 bases left between them. Germline V gene data show CDR1 as DFQATT and CDR2 as SNEGSKA (reference sequence). There are 13 residues in the CDR3. CDR3 in DNA: TGCAGTGCTAGAGTGAAGGAATTTCGTGGCTACACCTTC. Translating it yields CSARVKEFRGYTF.

V is TRBV10-3 and J is TRBJ2-7, with D uncertain. The germline CDR1 and CDR2 sequences are ENHRY and SYGVKD. Trimming cost V 10 bases and J 1 base, with 17 bases left between them. The CDR3 contains 14 residues. Here the CDR3 DNA reads TGTGCCACCCAACCAGGCCCAGAGTCCTACGAGCAGTACTTC. It translates to CATQPGPESYEQYF.

The table lists this clonotype with a few counts. A much larger clonotype is one base distant, so this may be a read error. This chain links TRBV12-3 or TRBV12-4 with TRBJ2-1; TRBD2 matches at 11 bases. This CDR3 contains 15 residues. CDR3 in amino acids: CTSSQLAGEVGEQFF. In DNA, the CDR3 is TGTACCAGCAGTCAACTAGCGGGAGAGGTTGGTGAGCAGTTCTTC.

Comments on this clonotype: The junction shows a germline mismatch at one end, possibly a read error. The chain links TRBV11-3 to TRBJ2-2; D might be TRBD2 (6 bases). The CDR3 is 18 amino acids. Per germline, CDR1 SGHNT and CDR2 YENEEA. The CDR3 DNA reads TGTGCCTGCAGCTTAGATCGAGGAGGGAGGACCTACATCGGGGAGCTGTTTTTT. Residues: CACSLDRGGRTYIGELFF.

About this clonotype itself: Just one base apart from a much larger clone, this may be a read error. The chain combines TRBV5-1 with TRBJ2-3; 9 bases align to TRBD1. Germline CDR1 reads SGHRS; CDR2 reads YFSETQ. The CDR3 runs 16 residues. The CDR3 sequence: CANSAGTGRGTDTQYF. The CDR3 DNA follows: TGCGCCAACAGCGCCGGGACAGGGAGGGGCACAGATACGCAGTATTTT.

This clonotype was seen ten or more times. The rearrangement uses TRBV29-1 and TRBJ2-2, with D uncertain. This CDR3 comprises 12 residues. Germline assignment: CDR1 SQVTM and CDR2 ANQGSEA. V dropped 6 bases and J dropped 4 bases, with 9 bases sitting between them. The CDR3 loop reads CSVGGGTGELFF. Here the CDR3 DNA reads TGCAGCGTGGGCGGTGGCACCGGGGAGCTGTTTTTT.

The V gene is TRBV6-4, the J gene TRBJ2-2, with D unclear. The CDR3 spans 14 residues. Deletions cut 8 bases from V and 2 bases from J, with 12 bases between. Per the germline V gene, CDR1 is MRHNA and CDR2 is SNTAGT. CDR3 bases: TGTGCCAGCTGTTTACTGAACAACACCGGGGAGCTGTTTTTT. It yields the protein CASCLLNNTGELFF.